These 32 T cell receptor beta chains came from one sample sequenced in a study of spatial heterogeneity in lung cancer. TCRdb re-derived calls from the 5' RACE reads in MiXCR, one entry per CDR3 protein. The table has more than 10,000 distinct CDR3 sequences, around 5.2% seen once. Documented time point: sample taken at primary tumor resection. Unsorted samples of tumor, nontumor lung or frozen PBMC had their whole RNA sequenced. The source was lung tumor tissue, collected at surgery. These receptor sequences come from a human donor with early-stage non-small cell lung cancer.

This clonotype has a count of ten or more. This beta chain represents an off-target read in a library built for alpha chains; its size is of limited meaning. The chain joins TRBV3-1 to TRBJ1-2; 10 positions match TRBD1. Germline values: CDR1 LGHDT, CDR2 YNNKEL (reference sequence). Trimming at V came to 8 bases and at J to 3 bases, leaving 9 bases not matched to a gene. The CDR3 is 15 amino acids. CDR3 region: CASGRQGAMDYGYTF. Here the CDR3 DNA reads TGTGCCAGCGGTCGACAGGGGGCGATGGACTATGGCTACACCTTC.

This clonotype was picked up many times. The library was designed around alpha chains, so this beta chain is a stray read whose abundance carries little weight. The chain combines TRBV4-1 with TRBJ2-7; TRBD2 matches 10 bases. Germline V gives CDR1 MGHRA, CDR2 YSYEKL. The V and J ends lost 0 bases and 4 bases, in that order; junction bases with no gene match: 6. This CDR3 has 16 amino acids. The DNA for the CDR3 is TGCGCCAGCAGCCAAGATTTACTAGCGGGGCGTTACGAGCAGTACGTC. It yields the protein CASSQDLLAGRYEQYV.

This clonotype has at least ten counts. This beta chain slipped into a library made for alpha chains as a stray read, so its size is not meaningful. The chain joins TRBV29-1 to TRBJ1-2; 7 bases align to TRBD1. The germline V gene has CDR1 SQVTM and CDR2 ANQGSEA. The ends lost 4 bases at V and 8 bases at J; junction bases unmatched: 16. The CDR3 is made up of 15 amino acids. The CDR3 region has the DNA TGCAGCGTTGTGGACCTGGGACAGCAGGGCGGGGGCTACACCTTC. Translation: CSVVDLGQQGGGYTF.

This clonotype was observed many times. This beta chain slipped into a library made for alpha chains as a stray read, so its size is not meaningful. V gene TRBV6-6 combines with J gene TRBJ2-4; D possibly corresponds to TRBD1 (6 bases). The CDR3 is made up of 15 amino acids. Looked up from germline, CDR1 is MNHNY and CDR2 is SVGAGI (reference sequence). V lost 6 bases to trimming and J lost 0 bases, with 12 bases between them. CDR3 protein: CASRAPGEAKNIQYF. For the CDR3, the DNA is TGTGCCAGCAGGGCACCAGGGGAAGCCAAAAACATTCAGTACTTC.

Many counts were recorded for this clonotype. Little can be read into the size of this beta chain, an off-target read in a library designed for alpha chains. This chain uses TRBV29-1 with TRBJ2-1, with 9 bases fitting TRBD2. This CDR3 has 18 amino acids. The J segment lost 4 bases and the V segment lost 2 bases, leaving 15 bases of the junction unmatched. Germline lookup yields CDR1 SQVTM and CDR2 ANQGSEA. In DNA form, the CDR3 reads TGCAGCGTTGAACGGGGAGGTAGCGGGAGAAATGGTTACAATGAGCAGTTCTTC. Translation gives CSVERGGSGRNGYNEQFF.

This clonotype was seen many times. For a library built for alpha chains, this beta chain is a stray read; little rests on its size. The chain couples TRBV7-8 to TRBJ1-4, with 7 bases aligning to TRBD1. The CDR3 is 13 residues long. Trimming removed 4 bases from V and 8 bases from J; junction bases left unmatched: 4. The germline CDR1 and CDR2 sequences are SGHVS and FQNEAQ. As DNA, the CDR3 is TGTGCCAGCAGCTGGGGGACAGACGAAAAACTGTTTTTT. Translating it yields CASSWGTDEKLFF.

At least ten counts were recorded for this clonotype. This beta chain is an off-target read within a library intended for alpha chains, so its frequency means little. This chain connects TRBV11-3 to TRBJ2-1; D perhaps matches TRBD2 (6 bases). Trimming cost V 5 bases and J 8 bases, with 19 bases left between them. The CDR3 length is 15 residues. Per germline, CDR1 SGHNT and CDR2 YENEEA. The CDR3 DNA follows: TGTGCCAGCAGCCCCTTGCGAACGGGAGCCCATGAGCAGTTCTTC. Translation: CASSPLRTGAHEQFF.

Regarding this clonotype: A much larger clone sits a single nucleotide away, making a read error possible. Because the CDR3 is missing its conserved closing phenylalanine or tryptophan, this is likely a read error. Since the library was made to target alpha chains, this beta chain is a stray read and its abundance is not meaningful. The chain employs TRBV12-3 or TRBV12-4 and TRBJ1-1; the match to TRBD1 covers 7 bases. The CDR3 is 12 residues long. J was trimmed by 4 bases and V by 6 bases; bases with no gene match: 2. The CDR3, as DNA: TGTGCCAGCAGAAGACAGGGCACTGAAGCTTTCTAT. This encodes CASRRQGTEAFY.

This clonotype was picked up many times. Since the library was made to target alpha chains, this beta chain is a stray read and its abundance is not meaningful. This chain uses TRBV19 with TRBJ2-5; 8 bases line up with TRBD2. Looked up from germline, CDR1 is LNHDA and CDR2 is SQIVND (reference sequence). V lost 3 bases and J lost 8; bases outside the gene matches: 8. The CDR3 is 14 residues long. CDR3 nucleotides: TGTGCCAGTAGTATCCTAGCGGGCCCCGGCACCCAGTACTTC. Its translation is CASSILAGPGTQYF. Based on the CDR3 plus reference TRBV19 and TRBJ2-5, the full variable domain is DGGITQSPKYLFRKEGQNVTLSCEQNLNHDAMYWYRQDPGQGLRLIYYSQIVNDFQKGDIAEGYSVSREKKESFPLTVTSAQKNPTAFYLCASSILAGPGTQYFGPGTRLLVL.

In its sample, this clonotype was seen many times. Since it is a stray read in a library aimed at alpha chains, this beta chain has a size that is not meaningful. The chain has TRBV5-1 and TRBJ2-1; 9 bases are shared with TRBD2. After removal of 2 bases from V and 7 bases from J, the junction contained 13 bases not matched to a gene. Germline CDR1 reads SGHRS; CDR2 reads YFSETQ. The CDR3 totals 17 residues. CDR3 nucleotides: TGCGCCAGCAGCTTTGATGATGGGCGGGGGGGCCGTAATGAGCAGTTCTTC. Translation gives CASSFDDGRGGRNEQFF.

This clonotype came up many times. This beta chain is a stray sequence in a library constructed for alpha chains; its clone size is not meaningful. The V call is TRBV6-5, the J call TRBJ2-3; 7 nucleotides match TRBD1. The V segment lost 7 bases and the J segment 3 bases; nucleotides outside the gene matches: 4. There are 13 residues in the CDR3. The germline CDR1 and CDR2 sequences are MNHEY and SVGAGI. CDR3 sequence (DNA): TGTGCCAGCAAGGGGGCACAAACAGATACGCAGTATTTT. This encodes CASKGAQTDTQYF.

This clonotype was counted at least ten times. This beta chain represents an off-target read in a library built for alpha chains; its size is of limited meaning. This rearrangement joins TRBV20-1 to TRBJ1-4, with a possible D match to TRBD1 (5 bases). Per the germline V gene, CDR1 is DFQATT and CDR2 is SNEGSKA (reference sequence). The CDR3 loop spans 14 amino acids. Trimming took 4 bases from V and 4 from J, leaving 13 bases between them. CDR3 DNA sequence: TGCAGTGCTATAACCGGGACGGATAATGAAAAACTGTTTTTT. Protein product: CSAITGTDNEKLFF.

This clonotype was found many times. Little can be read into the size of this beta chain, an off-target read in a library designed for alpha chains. CDR3 nucleotide sequence: TGTGCCAGCAGCCAAGATCAGGGTTCAAATCAGCCCCAGCATTTT. It encodes CASSQDQGSNQPQHF. V usage is TRBV4-2 and J usage is TRBJ1-5; a weak D match, TRBD1 (5 bases). V lost 0 bases to trimming and J lost 4 bases, with 10 bases between them. This CDR3 contains 15 residues. Germline values: CDR1 LGHNA, CDR2 YNFKEQ.

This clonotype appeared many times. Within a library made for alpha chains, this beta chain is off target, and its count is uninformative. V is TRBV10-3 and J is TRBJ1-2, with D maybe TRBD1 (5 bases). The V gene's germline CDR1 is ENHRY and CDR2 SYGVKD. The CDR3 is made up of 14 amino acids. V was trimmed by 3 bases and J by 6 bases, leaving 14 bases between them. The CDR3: CAISDGIDRNGYTF. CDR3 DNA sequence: TGTGCCATCAGTGACGGAATTGACAGAAATGGCTACACCTTC.

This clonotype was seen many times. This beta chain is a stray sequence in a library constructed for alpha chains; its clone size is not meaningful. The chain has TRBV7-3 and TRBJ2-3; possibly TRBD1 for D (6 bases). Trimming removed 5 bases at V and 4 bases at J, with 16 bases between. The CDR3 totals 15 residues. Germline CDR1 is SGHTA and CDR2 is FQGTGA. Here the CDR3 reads CASSPKEQGPDTQYF. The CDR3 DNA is TGTGCCAGCAGCCCGAAGGAACAGGGCCCAGATACGCAGTATTTT.

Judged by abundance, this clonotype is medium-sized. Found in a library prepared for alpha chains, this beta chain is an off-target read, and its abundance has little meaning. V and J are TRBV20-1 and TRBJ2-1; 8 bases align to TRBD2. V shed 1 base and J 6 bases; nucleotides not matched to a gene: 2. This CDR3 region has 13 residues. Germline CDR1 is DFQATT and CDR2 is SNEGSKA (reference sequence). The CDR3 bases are TGCAGTGCTAGAGCCGCGGGGGGCAATGAGCAGTTCTTC. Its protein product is CSARAAGGNEQFF.

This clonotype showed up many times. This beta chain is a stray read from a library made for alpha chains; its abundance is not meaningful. The CDR3 DNA sequence: TGTGCCAGCAGTTCCCTACAGGGGCCGATATATGGCTACACCTTC. Translating gives CASSSLQGPIYGYTF. The chain employs TRBV27 and TRBJ1-2; the match to TRBD1 covers 7 bases. The germline V gene encodes CDR1 MNHEY and CDR2 SMNVEV (reference sequence). V lost 4 bases, J lost 5 bases, and 10 bases stayed unmatched. The CDR3 has 15 amino acids.

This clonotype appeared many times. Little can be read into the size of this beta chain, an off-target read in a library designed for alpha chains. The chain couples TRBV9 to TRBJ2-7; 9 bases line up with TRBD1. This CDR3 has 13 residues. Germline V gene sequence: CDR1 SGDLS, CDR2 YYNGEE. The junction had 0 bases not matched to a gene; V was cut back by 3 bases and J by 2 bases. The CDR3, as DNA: TGTGCCAGCAGCGGACAGGGGGCCTACGAGCAGTACTTC. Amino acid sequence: CASSGQGAYEQYF.

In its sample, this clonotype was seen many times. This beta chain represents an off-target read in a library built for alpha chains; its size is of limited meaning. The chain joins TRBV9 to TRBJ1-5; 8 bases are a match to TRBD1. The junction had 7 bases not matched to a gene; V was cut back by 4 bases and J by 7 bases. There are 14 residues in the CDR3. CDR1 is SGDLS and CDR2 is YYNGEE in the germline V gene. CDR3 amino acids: CASSPGQGGQPQHF. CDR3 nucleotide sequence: TGTGCCAGCAGCCCTGGACAGGGCGGCCAGCCCCAGCATTTT. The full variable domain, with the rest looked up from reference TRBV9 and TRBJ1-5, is DSGVTQTPKHLITATGQRVTLRCSPRSGDLSVYWYQQSLDQGLQFLIQYYNGEERAKGNILERFSAQQFPDLHSELNLSSLELGDSALYFCASSPGQGGQPQHFGDGTRLSIL.

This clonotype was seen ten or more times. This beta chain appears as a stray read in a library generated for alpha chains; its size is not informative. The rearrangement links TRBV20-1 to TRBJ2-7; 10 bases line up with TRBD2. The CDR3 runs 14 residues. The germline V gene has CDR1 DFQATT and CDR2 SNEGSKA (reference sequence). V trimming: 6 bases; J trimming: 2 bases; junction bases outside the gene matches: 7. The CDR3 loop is CSARRTSGAYEQYF. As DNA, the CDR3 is TGCAGTGCAAGAAGGACTAGCGGCGCCTACGAGCAGTACTTC.

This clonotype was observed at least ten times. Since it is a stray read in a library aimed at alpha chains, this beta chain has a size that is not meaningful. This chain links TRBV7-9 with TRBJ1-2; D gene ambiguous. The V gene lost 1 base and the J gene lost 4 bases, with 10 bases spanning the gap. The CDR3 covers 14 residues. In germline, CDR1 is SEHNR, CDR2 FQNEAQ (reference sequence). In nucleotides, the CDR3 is TGTGCCAGCAGCTTAGATTCCAGCATCTATGGCTACACCTTC. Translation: CASSLDSSIYGYTF.

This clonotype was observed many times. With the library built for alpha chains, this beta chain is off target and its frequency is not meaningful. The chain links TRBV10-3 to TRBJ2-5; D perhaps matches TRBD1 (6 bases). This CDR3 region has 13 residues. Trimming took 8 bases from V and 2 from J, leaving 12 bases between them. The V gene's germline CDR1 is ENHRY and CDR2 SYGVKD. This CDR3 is CAIRQDDQETQYF. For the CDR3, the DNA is TGTGCCATCCGACAGGACGATCAAGAGACCCAGTACTTC.

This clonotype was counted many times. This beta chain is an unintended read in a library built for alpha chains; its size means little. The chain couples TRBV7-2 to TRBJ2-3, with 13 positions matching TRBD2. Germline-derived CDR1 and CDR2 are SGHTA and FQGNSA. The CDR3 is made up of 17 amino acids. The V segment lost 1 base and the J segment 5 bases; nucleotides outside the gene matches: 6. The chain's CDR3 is CASSLGLAGGLLDTQYF. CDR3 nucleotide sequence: TGTGCCAGCAGCTTAGGACTAGCGGGAGGATTGTTAGATACGCAGTATTTT.

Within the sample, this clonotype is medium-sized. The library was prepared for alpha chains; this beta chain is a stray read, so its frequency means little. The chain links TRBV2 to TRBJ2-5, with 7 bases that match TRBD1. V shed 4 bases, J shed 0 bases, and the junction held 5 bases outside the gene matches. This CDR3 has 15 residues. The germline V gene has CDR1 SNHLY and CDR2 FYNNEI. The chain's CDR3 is CASSGQGTYQETQYF. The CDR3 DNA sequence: TGTGCCAGCAGTGGACAGGGAACGTACCAAGAGACCCAGTACTTC. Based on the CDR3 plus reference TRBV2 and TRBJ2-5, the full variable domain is EPEVTQTPSHQVTQMGQEVILRCVPISNHLYFYWYRQILGQKVEFLVSFYNNEISEKSEIFDDQFSVERPDGSNFTLKIRSTKLEDSAMYFCASSGQGTYQETQYFGPGTRLLVL.

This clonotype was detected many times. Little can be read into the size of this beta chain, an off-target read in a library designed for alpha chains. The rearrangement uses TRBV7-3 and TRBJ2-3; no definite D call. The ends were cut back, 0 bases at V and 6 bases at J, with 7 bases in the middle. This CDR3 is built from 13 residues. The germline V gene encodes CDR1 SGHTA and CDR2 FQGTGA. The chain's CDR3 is CASSLTGSDTQYF. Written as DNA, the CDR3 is TGTGCCAGCAGCTTAACTGGGTCGGATACGCAGTATTTT. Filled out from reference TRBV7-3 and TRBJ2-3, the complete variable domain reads GAGVSQTPSNKVTEKGKYVELRCDPISGHTALYWYRQSLGQGPEFLIYFQGTGAADDSGLPNDRFFAVRPEGSVSTLKIQRTERGDSAVYLCASSLTGSDTQYFGPGTRLTVL.

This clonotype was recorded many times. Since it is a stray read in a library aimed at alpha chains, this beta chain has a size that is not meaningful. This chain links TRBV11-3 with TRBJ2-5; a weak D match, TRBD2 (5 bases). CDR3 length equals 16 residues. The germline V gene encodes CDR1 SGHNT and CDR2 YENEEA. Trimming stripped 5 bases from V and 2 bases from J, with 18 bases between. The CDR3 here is CASSPHGIANQETQYF. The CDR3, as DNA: TGTGCCAGCAGCCCCCATGGTATAGCGAATCAAGAGACCCAGTACTTC.

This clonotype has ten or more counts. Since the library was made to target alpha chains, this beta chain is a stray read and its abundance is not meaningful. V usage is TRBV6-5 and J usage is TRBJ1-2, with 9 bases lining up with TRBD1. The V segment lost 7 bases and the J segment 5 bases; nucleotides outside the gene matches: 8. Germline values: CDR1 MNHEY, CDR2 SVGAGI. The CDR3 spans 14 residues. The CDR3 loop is CASTKQGAGYGYTF. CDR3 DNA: TGTGCCAGCACCAAACAGGGGGCCGGGTATGGCTACACCTTC.

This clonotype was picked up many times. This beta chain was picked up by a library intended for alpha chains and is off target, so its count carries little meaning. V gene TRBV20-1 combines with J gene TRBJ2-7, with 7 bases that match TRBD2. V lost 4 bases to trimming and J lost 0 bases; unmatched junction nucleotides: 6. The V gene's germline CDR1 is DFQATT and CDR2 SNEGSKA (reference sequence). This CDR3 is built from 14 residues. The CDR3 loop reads CSAMTGGSSYEQYF. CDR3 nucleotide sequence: TGCAGTGCTATGACCGGGGGGAGCTCCTACGAGCAGTACTTC.

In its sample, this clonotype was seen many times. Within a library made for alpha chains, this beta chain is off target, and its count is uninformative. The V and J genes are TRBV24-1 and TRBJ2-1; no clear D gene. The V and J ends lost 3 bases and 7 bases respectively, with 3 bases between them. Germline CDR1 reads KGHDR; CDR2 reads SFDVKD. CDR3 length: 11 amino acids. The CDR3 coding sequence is TGTGCCACCAGTGATCTAAATGAGCAGTTCTTC. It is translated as CATSDLNEQFF.

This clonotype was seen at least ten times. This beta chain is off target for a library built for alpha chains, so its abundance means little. The CDR3 region has the DNA TGTGCCAGCAGCCCAGGCCGGGAGAACACTGAAGCTTTCTTT. Its translation is CASSPGRENTEAFF. The chain uses TRBV5-4 and TRBJ1-1, with D uncertain. CDR3 length: 14 amino acids. The V and J ends lost 4 bases and 1 base respectively, with 11 bases between them. Germline V gene data show CDR1 as SGHNT and CDR2 as YYREEE (reference sequence). The variable domain in full, with the rest retrieved from reference TRBV5-4 and TRBJ1-1, is ETGVTQSPTHLIKTRGQQVTLRCSSQSGHNTVSWYQQALGQGPQFIFQYYREEENGRGNFPPRFSGLQFPNYSSELNVNALELDDSALYLCASSPGRENTEAFFGQGTRLTVV.

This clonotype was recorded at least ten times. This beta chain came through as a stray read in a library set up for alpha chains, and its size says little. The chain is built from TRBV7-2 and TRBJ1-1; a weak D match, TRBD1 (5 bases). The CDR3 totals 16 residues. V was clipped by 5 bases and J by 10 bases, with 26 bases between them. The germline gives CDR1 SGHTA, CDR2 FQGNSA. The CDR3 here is CASSRSSILDSDGAFF. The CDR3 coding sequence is TGTGCCAGCAGCCGCTCATCCATCCTAGACAGCGATGGAGCTTTCTTT.

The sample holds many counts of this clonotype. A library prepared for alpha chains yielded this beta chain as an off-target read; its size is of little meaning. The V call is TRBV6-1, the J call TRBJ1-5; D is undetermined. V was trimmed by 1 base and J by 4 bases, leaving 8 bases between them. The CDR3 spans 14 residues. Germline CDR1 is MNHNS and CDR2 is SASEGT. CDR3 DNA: TGTGCCAGCAGTGAAGGGGGTGGTAATCAGCCCCAGCATTTT. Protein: CASSEGGGNQPQHF.